The 26 T cell receptor beta chains below were found in one sample sequenced in a study of T cells after yellow fever vaccination. TCRdb recomputed calls from the 5' RACE reads with MiXCR, one row per CDR3 protein. The table lists 300,000 or so distinct CDR3 sequences, around 8.6% of them singletons. The sequenced sample was CD4+ T cells sorted from PBMCs, obtained 5 days after the yellow fever booster vaccination. These receptors were obtained from a man between 18 and 35 years old who received the YFV17D yellow fever vaccine.

This clonotype appeared a few times. V and J are TRBV3-1 and TRBJ2-5, with D possibly matching TRBD2 (6 bases). CDR1 and CDR2 from the germline V gene are LGHDT and YNNKEL (reference sequence). The CDR3 runs to 15 residues. V was clipped by 5 bases and J by 9 bases, with 22 bases between them. CDR3 DNA: TGTGCCAGCAGCTCCCCCGCGGAGGGACGGGCCTCCCAGTACTTC. Translating gives CASSSPAEGRASQYF.

This clonotype was observed at least ten times. The gene calls are TRBV20-1 and TRBJ2-7; 12 bases fit TRBD2. The CDR3 totals 14 residues. Germline V gene lookup returns CDR1 DFQATT and CDR2 SNEGSKA (reference sequence). V was pared by 7 bases and J by 0 bases, with 4 bases of the junction left unmatched. The CDR3 nucleotides read TGCAGTGAACTAGCGGGGGGCCCCTCCTACGAGCAGTACGTC. Amino acid sequence: CSELAGGPSYEQYV.

The chain uses TRBV6-5 and TRBJ1-1; no reliable D call. The CDR3 extends over 14 amino acids. CDR1 is MNHEY and CDR2 is SVGAGI in the germline V gene. Deletions cut 0 bases from V and 2 bases from J, with 7 bases between. CDR3 nucleotides: TGTGCCAGCAGTTACTCATACAGTAACACTGAAGCTTTCTTT. It yields the protein CASSYSYSNTEAFF.

On this clonotype: One junction end does not reproduce the germline sequence, and a read error may be involved. V usage is TRBV7-2 and J usage is TRBJ2-4, with TRBD2 as a possible D gene (5 bases). Per the germline V gene, CDR1 is SGHTA and CDR2 is FQGNSA. The CDR3 consists of 15 residues. DNA of the CDR3: TGTGTCAGCAGCCCCTCCGAGGGCGCCCAAAACATTCAGTACTTC. This sequence encodes CVSSPSEGAQNIQYF.

This clonotype occurred many times. The genes are TRBV15 and TRBJ2-3; the D gene is possibly TRBD1 (6 bases). Germline V lookup: CDR1 LNHNV, CDR2 YYDKDF (reference sequence). V was clipped by 4 bases and J by 6 bases, with 17 bases between them. The CDR3 sequence is 15 residues long. The CDR3 sequence: CATSTVTGNRDTQYF. The CDR3 bases are TGTGCCACCAGCACCGTCACAGGGAACCGGGATACGCAGTATTTT.

The chain has TRBV19 and TRBJ2-1; possible D gene TRBD2, 6 bases. V gave up 4 bases and J gave up 9 bases, with 22 bases separating them. The V gene's germline CDR1 is LNHDA and CDR2 SQIVND (reference sequence). CDR3 length equals 16 residues. In DNA form, the CDR3 reads TGTGCCAGTAGTACTACCCCGGGATTTGTCGGGAGTGAGCAGTTCTTC. It is translated as CASSTTPGFVGSEQFF.

This clonotype has more than one count but fewer than ten. This chain links TRBV7-2 with TRBJ1-1, with TRBD1 identical over 10 bases. CDR3 length: 17 amino acids. Looked up from germline, CDR1 is SGHTA and CDR2 is FQGNSA. V was clipped by 4 bases and J by 2 bases; unmatched bases: 10. CDR3 amino acids: CASSSLRDRGLNTEAFF. For the CDR3, the DNA is TGTGCCAGCAGCTCCCTTCGGGACAGGGGACTTAACACTGAAGCTTTCTTT.

Concerning this clonotype: Sequence at one end of the junction differs from germline and may be a read error. This chain joins TRBV7-7 and TRBJ2-3; D gene uncertain. The CDR3 extends over 13 amino acids. Germline assignment: CDR1 SSHAT and CDR2 FNYEAQ (reference sequence). The CDR3 DNA reads as TGTGCTAGCAGCTTTTACTACACAGATACGCAGTATTTT. Protein product: CASSFYYTDTQYF.

This rearrangement joins TRBV9 to TRBJ1-4; D might be TRBD1 (5 bases). In germline, CDR1 is SGDLS, CDR2 YYNGEE. The V and J ends lost 2 bases and 8 bases respectively, with 16 bases between them. The CDR3 is 15 amino acids. CDR3 amino acids: CASSVRDGLGEKLFF. Written as DNA, the CDR3 is TGTGCCAGCAGCGTTCGGGACGGCCTCGGAGAAAAACTGTTTTTT.

The table lists this clonotype with many counts. In nucleotides, the CDR3 is TGTGCCAGTAGTATAAGGGCTAGCGGGGGCCAAGAGACCCAGTACTTC. The encoded protein is CASSIRASGGQETQYF. This chain uses TRBV19 with TRBJ2-5, with 10 bases fitting TRBD2. Germline loops: CDR1 LNHDA, CDR2 SQIVND (reference sequence). The junction had 4 bases not matched to a gene; V was cut back by 2 bases and J by 1 base. The CDR3 sequence is 16 residues long.

This clonotype was seen repeatedly, ten times or more. CDR3 sequence: CASSGAGGAGETQYF. Written as DNA, the CDR3 is TGTGCCAGCAGCGGCGCCGGGGGGGCCGGAGAGACCCAGTACTTC. This sequence joins TRBV11-2 and TRBJ2-5; 8 nucleotides line up with TRBD2. The V gene end was trimmed by 5 bases and the J gene end by 4 bases; junction bases not matched to a gene: 9. CDR1 is SGHAT and CDR2 is FQNNGV in the germline V gene. The CDR3 totals 15 residues. The whole variable domain, filled in from reference TRBV11-2 and TRBJ2-5, reads EAGVAQSPRYKIIEKRQSVAFWCNPISGHATLYWYQQILGQGPKLLIQFQNNGVVDDSQLPKDRFSAERLKGVDSTLKIQPAKLEDSAVYLCASSGAGGAGETQYFGPGTRLLVL.

In its sample, this clonotype was seen a few times. The gene calls are TRBV6-1 and TRBJ2-5, with D maybe TRBD2 (6 bases). There are 13 residues in the CDR3. Between the trimmed V and J ends, which lost 7 bases and 5 bases, there was a span of 14 bases. Germline V gene lookup returns CDR1 MNHNS and CDR2 SASEGT. CDR3 nucleotide sequence: TGTGCCAGCAACGGAGGAGGGGTGGAGACCCAGTACTTC. Translating it yields CASNGGGVETQYF.

V is TRBV7-8 and J is TRBJ2-2, with D perhaps TRBD2 (5 bases). The V gene lost 3 bases and the J gene lost 7 bases, with 9 bases spanning the gap. This CDR3 spans 13 amino acids. Per germline, CDR1 SGHVS and CDR2 FQNEAQ. The CDR3 nucleotides read TGTGCCAGCAGCTTTGCGGGCGGCGGGGAGCTGTTTTTT. Protein sequence: CASSFAGGGELFF.

The chain has TRBV5-4 and TRBJ2-1, with D possibly matching TRBD1 (9 bases). Germline assignment: CDR1 SGHNT and CDR2 YYREEE (reference sequence). Trimming left V 4 bases short and J 5 bases short, with 19 bases between. The CDR3 length is 16 residues. Here the CDR3 reads CASSPGGDRANNEQFF. The DNA for the CDR3 is TGTGCCAGCAGCCCGGGAGGGGACAGGGCGAACAATGAGCAGTTCTTC.

This clonotype was counted a few times. The rearrangement joins TRBV18 to TRBJ2-1; 9 bases map to TRBD1. This CDR3 has 15 amino acids. V was pared by 5 bases and J by 13 bases, with 15 bases of the junction left unmatched. Germline CDR1 reads KGHSH; CDR2 reads LQKENI. CDR3: CASSARQGEGETQFF. The CDR3 DNA sequence: TGTGCCAGCTCAGCGAGACAGGGGGAAGGCGAGACCCAGTTCTTC.

The V and J genes are TRBV30 and TRBJ2-1; a weak D match, TRBD1 (6 bases). V shed 2 bases and J shed 3 bases, with 14 bases lying between them. The germline V gene has CDR1 GTSNPN and CDR2 SVGIG (reference sequence). The CDR3 is 15 amino acids. The CDR3 DNA is TGTGCCTGGAGTTTCGGGTCAGGGGTCTACAATGAGCAGTTCTTC. Translating gives CAWSFGSGVYNEQFF.

This clonotype was observed at least ten times. The chain is built from TRBV20-1 and TRBJ2-3; TRBD2 is a possible D gene (5 bases). This CDR3 has 14 residues. Germline CDR1 is DFQATT and CDR2 is SNEGSKA (reference sequence). Deletions cut 6 bases from V and 2 bases from J, with 15 bases between. The CDR3 protein is CSAQGGISTDTQYF. The CDR3 bases are TGCAGTGCCCAAGGAGGAATTTCCACAGATACGCAGTATTTT.

This clonotype was counted ten times or more. The CDR3 region has the DNA TGTGCCAGCACCAACAGGGCCGCCAACTATGGCTACACCTTC. The encoded protein is CASTNRAANYGYTF. V gene TRBV6-6 combines with J gene TRBJ1-2; D perhaps matches TRBD1 (6 bases). Trimming shortened V by 7 bases and J by 2 bases, and 14 bases separated the two germline ends. This CDR3 is built from 14 residues. Germline loops: CDR1 MNHNY, CDR2 SVGAGI (reference sequence).

V usage is TRBV7-2 and J usage is TRBJ1-2; D gene ambiguous. V was trimmed by 3 bases and J by 4 bases, leaving 12 bases between them. This CDR3 spans 14 amino acids. In germline, CDR1 is SGHTA, CDR2 FQGNSA. CDR3 coding DNA: TGTGCCAGCAGCTTGTTGGGAAAGAGCTATGGCTACACCTTC. It translates to CASSLLGKSYGYTF.

The chain is built from TRBV10-3 and TRBJ1-5; possibly TRBD1 for D (5 bases). The CDR3 totals 14 residues. Trimming stripped 0 bases from V and 6 bases from J, with 9 bases between. Germline loops: CDR1 ENHRY, CDR2 SYGVKD. CDR3: CAISESRGGQPQHF. The CDR3, as DNA: TGTGCCATCAGTGAGTCTAGGGGTGGTCAGCCCCAGCATTTT.

The chain couples TRBV5-1 to TRBJ2-5, with a weak D call TRBD1 (6 bases). The CDR3 is 16 residues long. Germline CDR1 and CDR2: SGHRS and YFSETQ. Trimming took 4 bases from V and 1 from J, leaving 17 bases between them. CDR3 DNA sequence: TGCGCCAGCAGCCTACGGGACATGAGGACCCAAGAGACCCAGTACTTC. Its translation: CASSLRDMRTQETQYF.

The rearrangement links TRBV7-2 to TRBJ1-5; D possibly corresponds to TRBD1 (5 bases). CDR3 length equals 15 residues. Per the germline V gene, CDR1 is SGHTA and CDR2 is FQGNSA. V lost 6 bases to trimming and J lost 4 bases, with 16 bases between them. The CDR3 region has the DNA TGTGCCAGCAGGCCACCGGGGGGGGGAAATCAGCCCCAGCATTTT. Its translation is CASRPPGGGNQPQHF. Combining the CDR3 with reference TRBV7-2 and TRBJ1-5 gives the whole variable domain GAGVSQSPSNKVTEKGKDVELRCDPISGHTALYWYRQSLGQGLEFLIYFQGNSAPDKSGLPSDRFSAERTGGSVSTLTIQRTQQEDSAVYLCASRPPGGGNQPQHFGDGTRLSIL.

The table lists this clonotype with many counts. The genes are TRBV7-6 and TRBJ2-3; D remains unclear. Germline-derived CDR1 and CDR2 are SGHVS and FNYEAQ. Trimming pared 1 base from V and 4 bases from J, leaving 9 bases between. This CDR3 contains 14 residues. CDR3 bases: TGTGCCAGCAGCTTAGACGGAAGGCCAGATACGCAGTATTTT. Amino acid sequence: CASSLDGRPDTQYF. The full variable domain, its missing parts supplied by reference TRBV7-6 and TRBJ2-3, is GAGVSQSPRYKVTKRGQDVALRCDPISGHVSLYWYRQALGQGPEFLTYFNYEAQQDKSGLPNDRFSAERPEGSISTLTIQRTEQRDSAMYRCASSLDGRPDTQYFGPGTRLTVL.

At least ten counts were recorded for this clonotype. This chain uses TRBV11-2 with TRBJ2-5; the D is unclear. Deletions cut 5 bases from V and 7 bases from J, with 8 bases between. Looked up from germline, CDR1 is SGHAT and CDR2 is FQNNGV. The CDR3 has 11 amino acids. The CDR3 loop reads CASSPYGTQYF. The CDR3 DNA reads as TGTGCCAGCAGCCCCTACGGGACCCAGTACTTC.

This clonotype was detected many times. V usage is TRBV5-6 and J usage is TRBJ1-1; D unclear. The V and J ends lost 2 bases and 4 bases respectively, with 15 bases between them. The germline V gene encodes CDR1 SGHDT and CDR2 YYEEEE. This CDR3 contains 15 residues. In DNA form, the CDR3 reads TGTGCCAGCAGCTTCCCAACGGCGGGTCGCACTGAAGCTTTCTTT. Translation gives CASSFPTAGRTEAFF.

The rearrangement joins TRBV12-3 or TRBV12-4 to TRBJ2-1; the match to TRBD2 covers 11 bases. This CDR3 region has 16 residues. Trimming took 6 bases from V and 2 from J; bases not matched to a gene: 6. Here the CDR3 reads CASRIAGGPTYNEQFF. The CDR3 DNA is TGTGCCAGCAGGATAGCGGGGGGGCCGACCTACAATGAGCAGTTCTTC.